This T cell receptor (beta chain) was captured in a study of blood T cell repertoires in COVID-19. Whole-study context: COVID-19 samples, acute and convalescent, were from the United States, Italy and Spain.

Only a few counts were recorded for this clone. Germline V gene sequence: CDR1 SGHRS, CDR2 YFSETQ. V lost 4 bases, J lost 8 bases, and 7 bases stayed unmatched. CDR3 length: 13 amino acids. Method: immunoSEQ multiplex PCR; TCRdb's copy keeps in-frame clones and lacks some. The sample lists about 170,000 clones, approximately 83% seen once, with under 2.5% in the top ten. The TCR sequence derives from a woman older than 75 with acute or convalescent COVID-19. Sequenced: peripheral blood. The chain recombines TRBV5-1 with TRBJ1-2; 8 bases line up with TRBD1. CDR3 amino acids: CASSPGQGRGYTF. DNA for the CDR3: TGCGCCAGCAGCCCTGGACAGGGACGGGGCTACACCTTC.